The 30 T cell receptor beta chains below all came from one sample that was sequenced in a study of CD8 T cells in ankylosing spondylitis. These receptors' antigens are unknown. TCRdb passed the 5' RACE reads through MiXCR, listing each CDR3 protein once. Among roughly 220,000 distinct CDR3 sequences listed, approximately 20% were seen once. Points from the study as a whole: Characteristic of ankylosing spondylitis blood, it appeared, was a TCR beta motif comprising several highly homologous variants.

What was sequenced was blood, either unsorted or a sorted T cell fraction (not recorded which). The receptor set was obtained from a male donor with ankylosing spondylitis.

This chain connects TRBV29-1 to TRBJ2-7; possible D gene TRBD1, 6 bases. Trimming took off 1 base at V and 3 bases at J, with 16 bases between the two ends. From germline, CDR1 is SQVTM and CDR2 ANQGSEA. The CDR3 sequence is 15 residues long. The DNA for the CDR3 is TGCAGCGTTGAAGCGGAACGGGACACCATCTACGAGCAGTACTTC. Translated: CSVEAERDTIYEQYF.

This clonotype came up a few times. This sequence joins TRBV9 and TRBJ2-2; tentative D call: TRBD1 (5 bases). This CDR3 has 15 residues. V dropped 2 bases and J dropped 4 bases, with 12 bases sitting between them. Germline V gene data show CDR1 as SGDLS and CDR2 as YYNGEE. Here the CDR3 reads CASSVGAVSTGELFF. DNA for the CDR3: TGTGCCAGCAGCGTTGGGGCGGTAAGCACCGGGGAGCTGTTTTTT. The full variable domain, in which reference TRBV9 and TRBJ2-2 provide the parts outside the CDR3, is DSGVTQTPKHLITATGQRVTLRCSPRSGDLSVYWYQQSLDQGLQFLIQYYNGEERAKGNILERFSAQQFPDLHSELNLSSLELGDSALYFCASSVGAVSTGELFFGEGSRLTVL.

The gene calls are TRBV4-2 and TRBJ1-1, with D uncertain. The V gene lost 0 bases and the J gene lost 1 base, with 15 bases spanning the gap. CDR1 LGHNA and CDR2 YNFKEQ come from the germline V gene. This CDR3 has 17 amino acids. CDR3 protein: CASSQDHLGMTNTEAFF. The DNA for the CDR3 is TGTGCCAGCAGCCAAGATCATTTAGGGATGACGAACACTGAAGCTTTCTTT.

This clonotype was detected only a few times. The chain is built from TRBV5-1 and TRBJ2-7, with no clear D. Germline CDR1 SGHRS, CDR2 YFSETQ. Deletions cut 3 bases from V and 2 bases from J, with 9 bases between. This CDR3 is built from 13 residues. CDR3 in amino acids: CASSSDGTYEQYF. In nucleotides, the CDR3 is TGCGCCAGCAGCTCGGACGGAACCTACGAGCAGTACTTC.

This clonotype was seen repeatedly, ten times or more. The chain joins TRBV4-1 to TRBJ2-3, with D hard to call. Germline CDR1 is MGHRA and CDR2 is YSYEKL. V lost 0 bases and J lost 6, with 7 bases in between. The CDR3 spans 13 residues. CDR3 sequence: CASSQDDTDTQYF. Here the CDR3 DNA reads TGCGCCAGCAGCCAAGATGATACGGATACGCAGTATTTT.

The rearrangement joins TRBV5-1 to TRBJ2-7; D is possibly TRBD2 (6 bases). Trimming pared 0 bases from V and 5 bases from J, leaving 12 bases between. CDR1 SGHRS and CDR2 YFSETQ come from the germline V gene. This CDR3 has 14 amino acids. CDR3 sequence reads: CASSLGGAPNEQYF. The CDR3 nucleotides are TGCGCCAGCAGCTTGGGCGGGGCCCCAAACGAGCAGTACTTC. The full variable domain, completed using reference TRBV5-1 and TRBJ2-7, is KAGVTQTPRYLIKTRGQQVTLSCSPISGHRSVSWYQQTPGQGLQFLFEYFSETQRNKGNFPGRFSGRQFSNSRSEMNVSTLELGDSALYLCASSLGGAPNEQYFGPGTRLTVT.

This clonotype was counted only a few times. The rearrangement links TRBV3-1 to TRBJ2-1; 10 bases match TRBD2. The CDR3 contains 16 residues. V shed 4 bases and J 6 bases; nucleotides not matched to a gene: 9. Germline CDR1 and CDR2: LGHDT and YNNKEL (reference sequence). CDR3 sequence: CASSPTLAGDVNEQFF. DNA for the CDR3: TGTGCCAGCAGCCCAACCCTAGCGGGGGACGTCAATGAGCAGTTCTTC.

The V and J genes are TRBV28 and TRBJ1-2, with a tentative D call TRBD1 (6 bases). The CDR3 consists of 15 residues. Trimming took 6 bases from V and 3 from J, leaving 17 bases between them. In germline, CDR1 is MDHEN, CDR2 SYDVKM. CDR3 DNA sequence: TGTGCCAGCAGCCAAAGGGGGGTGTTGGACTATGGCTACACCTTC. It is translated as CASSQRGVLDYGYTF.

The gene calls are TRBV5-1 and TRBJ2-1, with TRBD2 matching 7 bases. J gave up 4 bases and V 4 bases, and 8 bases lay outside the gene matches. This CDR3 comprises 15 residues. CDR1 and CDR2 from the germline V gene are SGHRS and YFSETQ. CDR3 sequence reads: CASSPERGAYNEQFF. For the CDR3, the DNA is TGCGCCAGCAGCCCTGAGCGGGGAGCATACAATGAGCAGTTCTTC. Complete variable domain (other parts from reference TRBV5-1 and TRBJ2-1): KAGVTQTPRYLIKTRGQQVTLSCSPISGHRSVSWYQQTPGQGLQFLFEYFSETQRNKGNFPGRFSGRQFSNSRSEMNVSTLELGDSALYLCASSPERGAYNEQFFGPGTRLTVL.

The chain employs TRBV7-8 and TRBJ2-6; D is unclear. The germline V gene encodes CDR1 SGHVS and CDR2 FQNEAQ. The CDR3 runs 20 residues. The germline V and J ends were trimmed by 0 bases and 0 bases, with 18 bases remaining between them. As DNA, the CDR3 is TGTGCCAGCAGCTTAGCGTTCCCAGAAGCTTCCAACTCTGGGGCCAACGTCCTGACTTTC. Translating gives CASSLAFPEASNSGANVLTF.

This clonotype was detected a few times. The CDR3 DNA follows: TGCGCCAGCAGCCAAGATTTAGGGGCGATGGGAACTAATGAAAAACTGTTTTTT. Protein product: CASSQDLGAMGTNEKLFF. The chain is built from TRBV4-1 and TRBJ1-4; tentatively, D is TRBD1 (5 bases). Germline V gives CDR1 MGHRA, CDR2 YSYEKL. V gave up 0 bases and J gave up 1 base, with 15 bases separating them. The CDR3 loop spans 18 amino acids.

The CDR3 region has the DNA TGCGCCAGCAGCCAAGGGGCGGTCTCACCCCTCCACTTT. As protein: CASSQGAVSPLHF. V and J are TRBV4-1 and TRBJ1-6; no reliable D call. Germline CDR1 MGHRA, CDR2 YSYEKL. Trimming took 1 base from V and 10 from J, leaving 8 bases between them. The CDR3 has 13 residues.

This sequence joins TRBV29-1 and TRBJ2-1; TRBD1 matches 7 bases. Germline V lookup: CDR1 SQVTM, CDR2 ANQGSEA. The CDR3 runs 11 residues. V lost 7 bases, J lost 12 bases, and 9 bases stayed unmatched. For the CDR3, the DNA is TGCAGCGCGGAGCAAGGGGGCGGGCAGTTCTTC. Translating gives CSAEQGGGQFF.

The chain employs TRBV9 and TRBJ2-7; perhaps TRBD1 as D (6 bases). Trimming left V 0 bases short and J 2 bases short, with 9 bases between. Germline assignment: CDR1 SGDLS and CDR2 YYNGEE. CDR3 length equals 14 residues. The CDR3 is CASSVDREPYEQYF. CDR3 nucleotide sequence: TGTGCCAGCAGCGTAGACAGGGAACCCTACGAGCAGTACTTC.

CDR3 sequence (DNA): TGTGCCTGGAGTGCCGGGACAGAGTCTTACAATGAGCAGTTCTTC. Encoded protein: CAWSAGTESYNEQFF. This chain links TRBV30 with TRBJ2-1; 7 nucleotides align to TRBD1. V was clipped by 1 base and J by 4 bases; unmatched bases: 7. The V gene's germline CDR1 is GTSNPN and CDR2 SVGIG (reference sequence). There are 15 residues in the CDR3.

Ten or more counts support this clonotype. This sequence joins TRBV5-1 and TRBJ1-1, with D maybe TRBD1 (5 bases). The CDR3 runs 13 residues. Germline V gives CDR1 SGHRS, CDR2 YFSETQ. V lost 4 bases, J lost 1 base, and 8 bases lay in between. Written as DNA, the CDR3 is TGCGCCAGCAGCCTACAGGAGAACACTGAAGCTTTCTTT. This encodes CASSLQENTEAFF. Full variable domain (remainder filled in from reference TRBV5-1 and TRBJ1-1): KAGVTQTPRYLIKTRGQQVTLSCSPISGHRSVSWYQQTPGQGLQFLFEYFSETQRNKGNFPGRFSGRQFSNSRSEMNVSTLELGDSALYLCASSLQENTEAFFGQGTRLTVV.

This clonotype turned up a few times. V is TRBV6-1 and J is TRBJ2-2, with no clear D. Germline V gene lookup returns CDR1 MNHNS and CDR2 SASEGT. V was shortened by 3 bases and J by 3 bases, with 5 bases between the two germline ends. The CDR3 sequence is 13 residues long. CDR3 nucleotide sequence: TGTGCCAGCAGTGAGTTTTACACCGGGGAGCTGTTTTTT. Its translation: CASSEFYTGELFF.

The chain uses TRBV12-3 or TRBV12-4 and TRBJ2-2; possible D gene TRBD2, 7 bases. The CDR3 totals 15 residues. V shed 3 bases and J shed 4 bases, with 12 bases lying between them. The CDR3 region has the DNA TGTGCCAGCAGTTTTAGGGAGGGGGTCACCGGGGAGCTGTTTTTT. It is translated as CASSFREGVTGELFF.

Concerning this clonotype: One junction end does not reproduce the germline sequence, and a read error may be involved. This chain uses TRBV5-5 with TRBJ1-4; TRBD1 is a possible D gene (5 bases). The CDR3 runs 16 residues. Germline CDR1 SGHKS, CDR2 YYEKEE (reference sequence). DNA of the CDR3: TGTGCCAGCACCTTAGGGACGGTCGCAACTAATGAAAAACTGGTTTTT. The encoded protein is CASTLGTVATNEKLVF.

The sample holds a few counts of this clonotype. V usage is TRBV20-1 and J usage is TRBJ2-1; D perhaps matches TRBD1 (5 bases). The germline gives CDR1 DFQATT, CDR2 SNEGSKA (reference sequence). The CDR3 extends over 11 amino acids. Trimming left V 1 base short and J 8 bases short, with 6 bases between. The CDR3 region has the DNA TGCAGTGCTAGAGGGACACATGAGCAGTTCTTC. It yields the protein CSARGTHEQFF.

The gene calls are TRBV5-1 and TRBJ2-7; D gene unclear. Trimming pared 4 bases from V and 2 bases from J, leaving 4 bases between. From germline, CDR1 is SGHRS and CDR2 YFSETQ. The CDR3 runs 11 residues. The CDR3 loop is CASSATYEQYF. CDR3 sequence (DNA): TGCGCCAGCAGCGCCACCTACGAGCAGTACTTC.

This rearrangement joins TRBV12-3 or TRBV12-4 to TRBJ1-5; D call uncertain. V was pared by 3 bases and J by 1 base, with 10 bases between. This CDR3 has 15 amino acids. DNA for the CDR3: TGTGCCAGCAGTTTCGAGGGAGAGAGCAATCAGCCCCAGCATTTT. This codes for CASSFEGESNQPQHF.

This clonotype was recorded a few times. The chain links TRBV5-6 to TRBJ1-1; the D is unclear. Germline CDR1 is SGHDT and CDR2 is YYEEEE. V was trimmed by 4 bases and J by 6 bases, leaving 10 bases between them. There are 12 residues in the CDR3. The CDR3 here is CASSTPAAEAFF. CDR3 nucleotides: TGTGCCAGCAGCACGCCTGCAGCTGAAGCTTTCTTT.

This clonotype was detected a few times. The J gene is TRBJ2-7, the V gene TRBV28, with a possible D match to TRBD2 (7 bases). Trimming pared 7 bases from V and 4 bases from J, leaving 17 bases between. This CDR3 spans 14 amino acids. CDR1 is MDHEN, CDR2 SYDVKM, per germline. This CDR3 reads CASTDRGAGYEQYF. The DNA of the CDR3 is TGTGCCAGCACGGATCGGGGGGCCGGGTACGAGCAGTACTTC.

The DNA of the CDR3 is TGTGCCAGCAGCGCAACAGGGGTGCCCTACGAGCAGTACTTC. Its translation: CASSATGVPYEQYF. V usage is TRBV5-6 and J usage is TRBJ2-7, with 7 bases lining up with TRBD1. Per the germline V gene, CDR1 is SGHDT and CDR2 is YYEEEE. J lost 2 bases, V lost 4 bases, and 6 bases had no gene match. The CDR3 consists of 14 residues.

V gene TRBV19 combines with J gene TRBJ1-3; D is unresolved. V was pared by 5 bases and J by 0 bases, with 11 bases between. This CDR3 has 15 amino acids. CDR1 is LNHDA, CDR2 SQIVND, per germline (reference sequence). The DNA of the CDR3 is TGTGCCAGTAGTGGAGACGCTCACTCTGGAAACACCATATATTTT. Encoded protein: CASSGDAHSGNTIYF.

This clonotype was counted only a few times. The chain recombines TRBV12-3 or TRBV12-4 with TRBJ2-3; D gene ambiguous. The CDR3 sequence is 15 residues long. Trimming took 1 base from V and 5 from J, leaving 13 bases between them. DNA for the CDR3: TGTGCCAGCAGTTTAGTCACAGAGAGAGGAGATACGCAGTATTTT. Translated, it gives CASSLVTERGDTQYF.

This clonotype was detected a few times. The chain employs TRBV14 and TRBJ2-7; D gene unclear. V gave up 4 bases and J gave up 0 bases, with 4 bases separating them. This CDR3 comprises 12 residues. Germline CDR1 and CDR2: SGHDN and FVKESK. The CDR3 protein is CASSRISYEQYF. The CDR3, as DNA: TGTGCCAGCAGCCGTATCTCCTACGAGCAGTACTTC.

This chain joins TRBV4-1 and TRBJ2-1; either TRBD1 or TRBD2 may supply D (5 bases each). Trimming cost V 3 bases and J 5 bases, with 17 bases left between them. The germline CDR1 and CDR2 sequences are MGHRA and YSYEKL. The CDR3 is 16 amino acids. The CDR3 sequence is CASSHPGASSNNEQFF. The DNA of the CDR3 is TGCGCCAGCAGCCATCCCGGGGCTAGCAGTAACAATGAGCAGTTCTTC.

The CDR3 sequence is CATGTSGYNEQFF. The CDR3 DNA reads as TGTGCCACCGGGACTAGCGGCTACAATGAGCAGTTCTTC. This chain uses TRBV27 with TRBJ2-1; the match to TRBD2 covers 11 bases. J gave up 3 bases and V 10 bases, and 2 bases lay outside the gene matches. The CDR3 covers 13 residues. Germline V lookup: CDR1 MNHEY, CDR2 SMNVEV (reference sequence).